This T cell receptor beta chain was identified in a study of cytomegalovirus exposure and HLA in healthy donors. PCR primers comprised 60 Vbeta and 13 Jbeta primers. The repertoire was sequenced with immunoSEQ multiplex PCR; TCRdb's copy has only in-frame clones and lacks some. The data show 150,000 or so clones, approximately 82% seen once. Per the germline V gene, CDR1 is MDHEN and CDR2 is SYDVKM. The length of the CDR3 is 15 residues. J lost 3 bases, V lost 5 bases, and 9 bases had no gene match. Material for sequencing was PBMCs. The TCR comes from a man aged 30 to 45 in good health and CMV-seropositive. This chain connects TRBV28 to TRBJ2-7, with 8 bases that match TRBD1. CDR3 sequence (DNA): TGTGCCAGCAGTCCCGGACAGGGTTGGGACTACGAGCAGTACTTC. Protein sequence: CASSPGQGWDYEQYF.